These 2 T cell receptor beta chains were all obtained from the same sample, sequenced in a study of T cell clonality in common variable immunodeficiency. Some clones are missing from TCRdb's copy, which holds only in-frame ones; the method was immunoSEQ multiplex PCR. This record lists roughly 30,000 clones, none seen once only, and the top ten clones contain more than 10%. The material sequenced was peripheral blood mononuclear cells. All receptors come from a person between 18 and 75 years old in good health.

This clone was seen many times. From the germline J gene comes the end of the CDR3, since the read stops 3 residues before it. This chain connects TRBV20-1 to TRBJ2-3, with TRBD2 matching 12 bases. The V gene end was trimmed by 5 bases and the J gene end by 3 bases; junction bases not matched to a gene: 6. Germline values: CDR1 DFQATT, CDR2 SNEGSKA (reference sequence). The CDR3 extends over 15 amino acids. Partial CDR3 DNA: TGCAGTGCTGTCGAGACTAGCGGGGGAACAGATACG. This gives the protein CSAVETSGGTDT. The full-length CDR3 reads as CSAVETSGGTDTQYF.

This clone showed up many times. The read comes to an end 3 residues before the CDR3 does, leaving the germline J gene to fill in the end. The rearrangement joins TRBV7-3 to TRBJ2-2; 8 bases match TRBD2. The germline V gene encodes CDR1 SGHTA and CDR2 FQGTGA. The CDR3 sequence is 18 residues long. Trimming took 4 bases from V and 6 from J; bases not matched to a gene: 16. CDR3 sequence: CASSSDAAGTSSAGELFF. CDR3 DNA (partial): TGTGCCAGCAGCTCTGATGCAGCCGGGACTAGTTCTGCCGGGGAG.